Each of the 12 T cell receptor beta chains below was sequenced from the same sample in a study of cytomegalovirus exposure and HLA in healthy donors. The PCR had 60 Vbeta and 13 Jbeta primers. Using immunoSEQ multiplex PCR, the repertoire was profiled, and TCRdb retains in-frame clones only, with some absent. This sample has around 98,000 clones, with about two thirds found just once. Specimen: PBMCs. These receptors originate from a man aged 50 to 59 in good health and CMV-seronegative.

This chain joins TRBV5-4 and TRBJ2-7; 8 bases fit TRBD2. Germline V lookup: CDR1 SGHNT, CDR2 YYREEE (reference sequence). CDR3 size: 14 residues. V gave up 2 bases and J gave up 0 bases; unmatched junction bases: 1. This chain's CDR3 is CASSFSGNSYEQYF. The DNA for the CDR3 is TGTGCCAGCAGCTTTAGCGGGAACTCCTACGAGCAGTACTTC.

The chain has TRBV28 and TRBJ2-3; 8 bases map to TRBD2. This CDR3 has 17 residues. The germline CDR1 and CDR2 sequences are MDHEN and SYDVKM. Trimming removed 4 bases from V and 1 base from J; junction bases left unmatched: 10. The CDR3 here is CASSSPGLVLGTDTQYF. In DNA, the CDR3 is TGTGCCAGCAGTTCACCGGGACTAGTTCTCGGCACAGATACGCAGTATTTT.

The rearrangement links TRBV5-6 to TRBJ1-5, with a possible D match to TRBD1 (6 bases). Germline values: CDR1 SGHDT, CDR2 YYEEEE. The CDR3 is made up of 15 amino acids. V gave up 1 base and J gave up 2 bases, with 10 bases separating them. The DNA for the CDR3 is TGTGCCAGCAGCTTGATGGCAGGGGGCAATCAGCCCCAGCATTTT. It codes for CASSLMAGGNQPQHF.

This sequence joins TRBV9 and TRBJ2-7; TRBD1 matches 7 bases. Germline V gives CDR1 SGDLS, CDR2 YYNGEE. The trim removed 3 bases at V and 2 bases at J, leaving 8 bases unmatched. The CDR3 runs 15 residues. CDR3 sequence: CASSAKGASPYEQYF. The CDR3 DNA reads TGTGCCAGCAGCGCAAAGGGGGCCTCCCCCTACGAGCAGTACTTC.

This clone was seen a few times. The J gene is TRBJ1-5, the V gene TRBV2; a possible D gene is TRBD1 (6 bases). This CDR3 region has 14 residues. Germline V gene sequence: CDR1 SNHLY, CDR2 FYNNEI. V shed 3 bases and J shed 7 bases, with 13 bases lying between them. DNA for the CDR3: TGTGCCAGCAGTGATAAGGATAGGGGGCAGCCCCAGCATTTT. Protein product: CASSDKDRGQPQHF.

This clone has a handful of counts. This chain links TRBV28 with TRBJ2-1; 10 bases map to TRBD2. This CDR3 contains 15 residues. Unmatched junction bases numbered 6, after V lost 3 bases and J lost 7 bases. The germline gives CDR1 MDHEN, CDR2 SYDVKM. The chain's CDR3 is CASSFLTSGANEQFF. The CDR3, as DNA: TGTGCCAGCAGTTTTCTTACTAGCGGGGCGAATGAGCAGTTCTTC.

The V call is TRBV29-1, the J call TRBJ1-1, with 7 nucleotides matching TRBD1. The J segment lost 8 bases and the V segment lost 6 bases, leaving 6 bases of the junction unmatched. Germline V gives CDR1 SQVTM, CDR2 ANQGSEA. The CDR3 sequence is 11 residues long. The CDR3 DNA is TGCAGCGTGCAACAGGGGACCGAAGCTTTCTTT. Amino acid sequence: CSVQQGTEAFF.

In nucleotides, the CDR3 is TGCGCCAGCAGCCCCCCCGGGAGCTCCTACGAGCAGTACTTC. It codes for CASSPPGSSYEQYF. The rearrangement links TRBV5-1 to TRBJ2-7; D possibly corresponds to TRBD2 (6 bases). There are 14 residues in the CDR3. Between the trimmed V and J ends, which lost 4 bases and 0 bases, there was a span of 11 bases. CDR1 is SGHRS and CDR2 is YFSETQ in the germline V gene.

Turning to this clone: A far more abundant clone sits one base away, making this likely a read error. The chain is built from TRBV6-1 and TRBJ1-1, with 7 bases identical to TRBD1. V shed 2 bases and J 2 bases; nucleotides not matched to a gene: 5. CDR1 and CDR2 from the germline V gene are MNHNS and SASEGT. This CDR3 is 15 amino acids long. CDR3: CASSELTGSNTEAFF. Here the CDR3 DNA reads TGTGCCAGCAGTGAACTGACAGGGTCCAACACTGAAGCTTTCTTT.

V gene TRBV6-4 combines with J gene TRBJ1-2, with D possibly TRBD1 on 5 matching bases. The V gene lost 6 bases and the J gene lost 4 bases, with 12 bases spanning the gap. CDR1 and CDR2 (germline): MRHNA, SNTAGT. The CDR3 runs 13 residues. The CDR3 DNA is TGTGCCAGCAGCCACGGGGGTAGCTATGGCTACACCTTC. It specifies CASSHGGSYGYTF.

The chain links TRBV18 to TRBJ2-6; D is ambiguous. The CDR3 extends over 19 amino acids. From germline, CDR1 is KGHSH and CDR2 LQKENI. V was shortened by 2 bases and J by 1 base, with 18 bases between the two germline ends. CDR3 sequence: CASSPIGVPARSGANVLTF. In DNA form, the CDR3 reads TGTGCCAGCTCACCAATAGGAGTTCCAGCCCGATCTGGGGCCAACGTCCTGACTTTC.

The chain couples TRBV18 to TRBJ1-3, with TRBD1 matching over 7 bases. The CDR3 totals 15 residues. V was clipped by 0 bases and J by 2 bases; unmatched bases: 1. Looked up from germline, CDR1 is KGHSH and CDR2 is LQKENI. CDR3 nucleotide sequence: TGTGCCAGCTCACCACCGGGACAGCCTGGAAACACCATATATTTT. Translated: CASSPPGQPGNTIYF.